The 8 T cell receptor beta chains below were found in one sample sequenced in a study of technical replicates of blood from several donors. Repertoires were generated with immunoSEQ multiplex PCR, while TCRdb's copy carries only in-frame clones and drops some. The sample records around 70,000 clones, roughly 94% being singletons. The sequenced sample was T cells isolated from PBMCs. These receptors were collected from a human donor in good health.

V is TRBV11-3 and J is TRBJ2-7; 8 bases are shared with TRBD2. In germline, CDR1 is SGHNT, CDR2 YENEEA. This CDR3 has 14 residues. The V and J ends lost 0 bases and 3 bases, in that order; junction bases with no gene match: 1. CDR3 nucleotides: TGTGCCAGCAGCTTAGAGCGGGAGGACTACGAGCAGTACTTC. Protein sequence: CASSLEREDYEQYF.

CDR3 sequence (DNA): TGCGCCAGCAGCCAGGGGACAGATAACACTGAAGCTTTCTTT. Translating it yields CASSQGTDNTEAFF. V gene TRBV4-3 combines with J gene TRBJ1-1; the match to TRBD1 covers 7 bases. Germline CDR1 is LGHNA and CDR2 is YSLEER. Losses at the gene ends were 3 bases for V and 2 bases for J; bases not matched to a gene: 3. This CDR3 is 14 amino acids long.

The J gene is TRBJ2-7, the V gene TRBV7-2; 15 bases are shared with TRBD2. J gave up 4 bases and V 1 base, and 11 bases lay outside the gene matches. The V gene's germline CDR1 is SGHTA and CDR2 FQGNSA. The CDR3 sequence is 19 residues long. In DNA, the CDR3 is TGTGCCAGCAGCTTAGTGGGACTAGCGGGAGGCCCTAAAGGGTACGAGCAGTACTTC. Protein sequence: CASSLVGLAGGPKGYEQYF.

The chain employs TRBV10-3 and TRBJ2-7; tentatively, D is TRBD2 (6 bases). The CDR3 covers 14 residues. Deletions cut 10 bases from V and 1 base from J, with 17 bases between. CDR1 is ENHRY, CDR2 SYGVKD, per germline. The CDR3 spells CATVDIAESYEQYF. DNA for the CDR3: TGTGCCACCGTAGACATAGCGGAATCCTACGAGCAGTACTTC.

This chain uses TRBV2 with TRBJ2-5; D may be TRBD2 (7 bases). Trimming stripped 2 bases from V and 4 bases from J, with 17 bases between. Germline V gene sequence: CDR1 SNHLY, CDR2 FYNNEI. The CDR3 is made up of 16 amino acids. CDR3 region: CASSERRGLARETQYF. The CDR3 DNA is TGTGCCAGCAGTGAAAGGCGGGGGCTAGCGCGAGAGACCCAGTACTTC.

This sequence joins TRBV19 and TRBJ1-1; D is ambiguous. There are 15 residues in the CDR3. V lost 6 bases and J 5 bases, leaving 19 bases between the germline ends. From germline, CDR1 is LNHDA and CDR2 SQIVND (reference sequence). CDR3 nucleotide sequence: TGTGCCAGTAGCATTAGCGCGGGGTGGTGGACTGAAGCTTTCTTT. It specifies CASSISAGWWTEAFF.

This chain links TRBV7-3 with TRBJ2-1; TRBD2 agrees at 15 bases. There are 15 residues in the CDR3. Trimming removed 4 bases from V and 9 bases from J; junction bases left unmatched: 4. Germline V gene sequence: CDR1 SGHTA, CDR2 FQGTGA. The CDR3 sequence is CASSSGLAGGTEQFF. The CDR3 DNA reads as TGTGCCAGCAGCTCGGGACTAGCGGGAGGTACTGAGCAGTTCTTC.

The genes are TRBV28 and TRBJ1-5, with a tentative D call TRBD1 (6 bases). The CDR3 loop spans 16 amino acids. The germline V and J ends were trimmed by 6 bases and 5 bases, with 20 bases remaining between them. CDR1 is MDHEN and CDR2 is SYDVKM in the germline V gene. In DNA form, the CDR3 reads TGTGCCAGCAGGCCCCCCCCGGGGGCGGGAGATCAGCCCCAGCATTTT. Encoded protein: CASRPPPGAGDQPQHF.